This is a list of T cell receptor beta chains from one sample in a study of blood T cell repertoires in COVID-19. The table came from immunoSEQ multiplex PCR; TCRdb's copy has only in-frame clones and leaves some out. This sample has 100,000 to 150,000 clones; around nine tenths occur once, and the top ten carry 2.1%. Sequenced input: peripheral blood. Receptors were obtained from a man aged 45-65 years with COVID-19, enrolled during active disease. Each CDR3 is given with its conserved first and last residue. D genes are given only for firm matches. Where a row states a size, it is once, few, many or the class of an expanded clone; other rows omit it.

j_gene | v_gene | abundance | d_gene | CDR3aa | CDR3nt
TRBJ1-3 | TRBV18 | . | . | CASSPDTLGSSGNTIYF | TGTGCCAGCTCACCAGACACACTCGGGAGCTCTGGAAACACCATATATTTT
TRBJ1-2 | TRBV29-1 | . | . | CSVDDSNYGYTF | TGCAGCGTTGACGACAGTAACTATGGCTACACCTTC
TRBJ2-2 | TRBV29-1 | . | TRBD1 | CSVSMTGGSTGELFF | TGCAGCGTTTCCATGACAGGGGGAAGCACCGGGGAGCTGTTTTTT
TRBJ2-4 | TRBV2 | few | TRBD1 | CASRRTGKNIQYF | TGTGCCAGCAGGAGGACAGGGAAAAACATTCAGTACTTC
TRBJ1-2 | TRBV10-3 | . | TRBD1 | CAISDPTTGAGYTF | TGTGCCATCAGTGACCCAACAACAGGGGCTGGCTACACCTTC
TRBJ1-1 | TRBV4-1 | . | . | CASSQAVNTEAFF | TGCGCCAGCAGCCAAGCGGTGAACACTGAAGCTTTCTTT
TRBJ2-5 | TRBV5-6 | . | . | CASSLRFETGTEETQYF | TGTGCCAGCAGCTTGAGATTCGAGACAGGAACTGAAGAGACCCAGTACTTC
TRBJ2-3 | TRBV6-1 | once | . | CASSEAWQVADTQYF | TGTGCCAGCAGTGAAGCCTGGCAGGTCGCAGATACGCAGTATTTT
TRBJ2-3 | TRBV25-1 | . | TRBD2 | CASSLAGATDTQYF | TGTGCCAGCAGTCTAGCGGGGGCCACAGATACGCAGTATTTT
TRBJ1-6 | TRBV6-2/TRBV6-3 | . | TRBD1 | CASSRTGGRSPLHF | TGTGCCAGCAGCCGTACAGGGGGACGGTCACCCCTCCACTTT
TRBJ1-4 | TRBV7-9 | . | . | CASSLSGGSEKLFF | TGTGCCAGCAGCTTATCCGGGGGAAGTGAAAAACTGTTTTTT
TRBJ2-1 | TRBV4-1 | . | TRBD1 | CASSQSGQGNNEQFF | TGCGCCAGCAGCCAGTCCGGACAGGGGAACAATGAGCAGTTCTTC
TRBJ2-3 | TRBV18 | . | . | CASSPAASSPDTQYF | TGTGCCAGCTCACCCGCGGCCAGCTCTCCAGATACGCAGTATTTT
TRBJ2-6 | TRBV19 | . | . | CASSIRVGPGANVLTF | TGTGCCAGTAGTATCCGAGTGGGGCCTGGGGCCAACGTCCTGACTTTC
TRBJ2-3 | TRBV5-1 | . | . | CASSRDFTSRGTDTQYF | TGCGCCAGCAGTCGGGACTTCACTTCGCGGGGCACAGATACGCAGTATTTT
TRBJ1-4 | TRBV6-6 | . | . | CASSPRGTNEKLFF | TGTGCCAGCAGTCCTCGAGGGACTAATGAAAAACTGTTTTTT
TRBJ2-1 | TRBV29-1 | . | TRBD1 | CSIRGTGGNEQFF | TGCAGCATCCGAGGGACAGGGGGCAATGAGCAGTTCTTC
TRBJ2-1 | TRBV12-5 | . | TRBD1 | CVDRDRDDNEQFF | TGTGTCGACCGGGACAGGGATGACAATGAGCAGTTCTTC
TRBJ2-1 | TRBV28 | . | . | CASSGQPYNEQFF | TGTGCCAGCAGCGGACAGCCTTACAATGAGCAGTTCTTC
TRBJ2-7 | TRBV6-5 | . | . | CASSYGAWYEQYF | TGTGCCAGCAGTTACGGGGCGTGGTACGAGCAGTACTTC
TRBJ1-1 | TRBV6-5 | . | . | CASSYSPGLTEAFF | TGTGCCAGCAGTTACTCGCCAGGATTAACTGAAGCTTTCTTT
TRBJ2-3 | TRBV7-3 | once | TRBD1 | CASSLTGDRTTDTQYF | TGTGCCAGCAGCTTAACGGGGGACAGAACCACAGATACGCAGTATTTT
TRBJ2-3 | TRBV28 | . | TRBD1 | CASSVTGGRDTQYF | TGTGCCAGCAGTGTCACAGGGGGAAGAGATACGCAGTATTTT
TRBJ2-1 | TRBV3-1/TRBV3-2 | . | . | CASSQGDSEQFF | TGTGCCAGCAGCCAGGGGGACTCCGAGCAGTTCTTC
TRBJ1-1 | TRBV28 | . | TRBD1 | CASSTMDRVGLTEAFF | TGTGCCAGCAGTACGATGGACAGGGTAGGCCTCACTGAAGCTTTCTTT
TRBJ2-3 | TRBV5-1 | . | . | CASSPPATPDTQYF | TGCGCCAGCAGCCCCCCGGCGACACCAGATACGCAGTATTTT
TRBJ2-3 | TRBV11-2 | . | TRBD2 | CASRGGADTQYF | TGTGCCAGCAGGGGAGGGGCAGATACGCAGTATTTT
TRBJ2-1 | TRBV19 | . | TRBD2 | CASRPGLAGDGGSYNEQFF | TGTGCCAGTAGGCCGGGACTAGCGGGAGATGGGGGCTCCTACAATGAGCAGTTCTTC
TRBJ2-5 | TRBV19 | . | . | CASSTRGLETQYF | TGTGCCAGTAGTACACGGGGATTAGAGACCCAGTACTTC
TRBJ2-7 | TRBV5-4 | . | . | CASSFGDSSEQYF | TGTGCCAGCAGCTTCGGGGATTCCTCCGAGCAGTACTTC
TRBJ2-2 | TRBV6-5 | once | . | CASGIQGTGELFF | TGTGCCAGCGGAATACAGGGAACTGGGGAGCTGTTTTTT
TRBJ2-1 | TRBV6-5 | . | TRBD2 | CASSYLASGHNEQFF | TGTGCCAGCAGTTACTTGGCTAGCGGGCACAATGAGCAGTTCTTC